This TCR beta chain was recorded in a study of T cell responses to AZD1222 COVID-19 vaccine. Study observations and caveats: Nearly half of the spike-specific TCRs reportedly recognize variant regions that carry no mutations. It should be noted that donors were predominantly white British and more often female, and clonal diversity was possibly underestimated. Two doses of AZD1222 preceded a rise in Spike-specific TCR breadth and depth.

Assay: immunoSEQ multiplex PCR; the TCRdb copy retains only in-frame clones and omits some. This sample has about 73,000 clones, with 60% to 85% found just once. On this clone itself: Its antigen is still unknown.

CDR3 length: 14 residues. Germline V gene sequence: CDR1 SGHDT, CDR2 YYEEEE. V dropped 0 bases and J dropped 7 bases, with 11 bases sitting between them. Second-dose timings of about 4 or about 12 weeks were pooled. The sample was peripheral blood, taken 28 days after the second AZD1222 dose. V usage is TRBV5-6 and J usage is TRBJ2-1; D call uncertain. This TCR came from an adult who received the AZD1222 COVID-19 vaccine. In DNA, the CDR3 is TGTGCCAGCAGCTTGGATCCTTCTCGTAATGAGCAGTTCTTC. Its protein is CASSLDPSRNEQFF.